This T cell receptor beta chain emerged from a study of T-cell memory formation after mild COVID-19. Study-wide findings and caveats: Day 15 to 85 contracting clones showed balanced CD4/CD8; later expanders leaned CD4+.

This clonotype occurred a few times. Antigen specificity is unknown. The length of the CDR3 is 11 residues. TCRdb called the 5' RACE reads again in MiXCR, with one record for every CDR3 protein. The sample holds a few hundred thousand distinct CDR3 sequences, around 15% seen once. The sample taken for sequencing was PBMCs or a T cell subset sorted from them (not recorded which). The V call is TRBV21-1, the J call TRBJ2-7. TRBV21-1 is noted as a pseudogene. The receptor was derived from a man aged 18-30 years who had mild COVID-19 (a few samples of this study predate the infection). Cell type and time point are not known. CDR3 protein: CASMERCEQYV. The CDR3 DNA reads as TGTGCCAGCATGGAGAGATGTGAGCAGTACGTC.